The 26 T cell receptor beta chains below come from one sample, sequenced in a study of CD8+ T cells in alopecia areata. Reverse transcribed after extraction, RNA yielded cDNA as the sequencing template. Sequencing was performed with immunoSEQ multiplex PCR; in TCRdb, only in-frame clones are kept and a portion is missing. The sample consists of fewer than 150,000 clones, about 61% of them appearing once. Treatment noted: oral pan-JAK inhibitor, 5-10 mg twice daily. Here the sequenced sample was CD8+ T cells sorted from blood, taken at week 4, from a patient treated with tofacitinib. These receptors all come from a human donor with alopecia areata.

CDR3 protein: CAWNRDALYEQYF. CDR3 bases: TGTGCCTGGAATCGGGACGCGCTTTACGAGCAGTACTTC. The chain recombines TRBV30 with TRBJ2-7; D might be TRBD1 or TRBD2, each matching 5 bases. The CDR3 is made up of 13 amino acids. V dropped 4 bases and J dropped 4 bases, with 14 bases sitting between them. Germline values: CDR1 GTSNPN, CDR2 SVGIG (reference sequence).

This clone was seen only a few times. At one boundary the junction diverges from the germline segment, which might be a read error. V usage is TRBV29-1 and J usage is TRBJ1-2; no clear D. Germline values: CDR1 SQVTM, CDR2 ANQGSEA. This CDR3 is built from 11 residues. CDR3 residues: CSVEEVAVENF. In DNA, the CDR3 is TGCAGCGTTGAGGAAGTTGCAGTGGAGAACTTC.

This clone was seen a few times. This chain uses TRBV15 with TRBJ1-4; 7 bases agree with TRBD1. The germline V gene has CDR1 LNHNV and CDR2 YYDKDF (reference sequence). The J segment lost 8 bases and the V segment lost 1 base, leaving 16 bases of the junction unmatched. The CDR3 loop spans 18 amino acids. This chain's CDR3 is CATSRVAEIVRDSEKLFF. CDR3 bases: TGTGCCACCAGCAGAGTGGCAGAGATAGTCCGGGACAGCGAAAAACTGTTTTTT.

The rearrangement links TRBV29-1 to TRBJ2-7; D gene uncertain. CDR1 is SQVTM, CDR2 ANQGSEA, per germline. The germline V and J ends were trimmed by 2 bases and 2 bases, with 10 bases remaining between them. CDR3 size: 13 residues. The CDR3 protein is CSVESEQTYEQYF. The CDR3 DNA reads TGCAGCGTTGAATCCGAACAGACCTACGAGCAGTACTTC.

V is TRBV27 and J is TRBJ1-2; 7 bases fit TRBD1. The germline V gene encodes CDR1 MNHEY and CDR2 SMNVEV (reference sequence). V was clipped by 7 bases and J by 3 bases; unmatched bases: 14. The CDR3 runs 16 residues. The chain's CDR3 is CASTPTPGQSYYGYTF. In DNA form, the CDR3 reads TGTGCCAGCACCCCCACGCCGGGACAGAGCTACTATGGCTACACCTTC.

The chain employs TRBV7-8 and TRBJ2-3; 13 positions agree with TRBD2. V was clipped by 5 bases and J by 3 bases; unmatched bases: 5. Germline V gives CDR1 SGHVS, CDR2 FQNEAQ. This CDR3 contains 16 residues. CDR3 sequence: CASSILAGGETDTQYF. The CDR3 DNA reads as TGTGCCAGCAGCATACTAGCGGGGGGGGAGACAGATACGCAGTATTTT.

This clone was found once. V and J are TRBV6-5 and TRBJ1-2; D is unclear. The V end was cut by 0 bases, the J end by 1 base, with 12 bases between. CDR1 and CDR2 (germline): MNHEY, SVGAGI. The CDR3 length is 16 residues. This chain's CDR3 is CASSYSRASYNYGYTF. In nucleotides, the CDR3 is TGTGCCAGCAGTTACTCCCGGGCAAGCTATAACTATGGCTACACCTTC.

This chain uses TRBV29-1 with TRBJ2-7; TRBD2 is a possible D gene (6 bases). Trimming took off 7 bases at V and 0 bases at J, with 10 bases between the two ends. Germline V gene lookup returns CDR1 SQVTM and CDR2 ANQGSEA. The CDR3 runs to 12 residues. CDR3 region: CSALEGSYEQYF. DNA of the CDR3: TGCAGCGCGCTGGAGGGCTCCTACGAGCAGTACTTC.

This sequence joins TRBV6-5 and TRBJ1-2; D remains unclear. The CDR3 has 14 amino acids. Germline CDR1 MNHEY, CDR2 SVGAGI. Deletions cut 0 bases from V and 7 bases from J, with 12 bases between. CDR3 loop: CASSYSEEYGGYTF. The CDR3 nucleotides are TGTGCCAGCAGTTACTCGGAGGAGTATGGTGGCTACACCTTC.

This clone came up a few times. V and J are TRBV11-3 and TRBJ2-3; 9 positions match TRBD2. With V trimmed by 5 bases and J by 5 bases, 11 bases remained unmatched. The CDR3 is made up of 16 amino acids. CDR1 is SGHNT and CDR2 is YENEEA in the germline V gene. CDR3 residues: CASSTREAGGGDTQYF. For the CDR3, the DNA is TGTGCCAGCAGCACCCGTGAAGCGGGGGGCGGAGATACGCAGTATTTT.

This clone was seen a few times. This chain uses TRBV4-3 with TRBJ2-2; 7 bases line up with TRBD1. Germline CDR1 reads LGHNA; CDR2 reads YSLEER. Trimming cost V 1 base and J 4 bases; bases outside gene matches: 6. The CDR3 is 16 amino acids. The CDR3 DNA is TGCGCCAGCAGCCAAGCTATGACAGGGAGCACCGGGGAGCTGTTTTTT. It is translated as CASSQAMTGSTGELFF.

This clone has just one count. This chain uses TRBV30 with TRBJ1-2, with a weak D call TRBD1 (5 bases). The V gene's germline CDR1 is GTSNPN and CDR2 SVGIG (reference sequence). Trimming pared 0 bases from V and 6 bases from J, leaving 11 bases between. CDR3 size: 13 residues. The CDR3 region is CAWSVQRGHGYTF. The CDR3 nucleotides read TGTGCCTGGAGTGTCCAGAGGGGACATGGCTACACCTTC.

The chain recombines TRBV6-5 with TRBJ2-1; D is uncertain. Germline V CDR1 and CDR2: MNHEY, SVGAGI. Trimming cost V 6 bases and J 4 bases, with 13 bases left between them. The CDR3 is 14 residues long. The CDR3 coding sequence is TGTGCCAGCAGCCCTGACTCGGATTACAATGAGCAGTTCTTC. It is translated as CASSPDSDYNEQFF.

Concerning this clone: The sample carries other DNA sequences with the same CDR3. The chain carries TRBV27 and TRBJ1-1; 8 positions match TRBD1. The CDR3 loop spans 14 amino acids. Germline trimming cut 3 bases from V and 1 base from J; bases unmatched to any gene: 1. Germline V gene sequence: CDR1 MNHEY, CDR2 SMNVEV (reference sequence). The CDR3 region has the DNA TGTGCCAGCAGTTTGGGACAGGCGAACACTGAAGCTTTCTTT. Amino acid sequence: CASSLGQANTEAFF.

The rearrangement links TRBV4-1 to TRBJ1-1; 9 nucleotides align to TRBD1. The V and J ends lost 1 base and 4 bases, in that order; junction bases with no gene match: 4. In germline, CDR1 is MGHRA, CDR2 YSYEKL. The CDR3 is made up of 15 amino acids. The chain's CDR3 is CASSQGDRVGTEAFF. The CDR3 DNA is TGCGCCAGCAGCCAAGGGGACAGGGTGGGCACTGAAGCTTTCTTT.

This chain connects TRBV2 to TRBJ1-1; no definite D call. Trimming stripped 6 bases from V and 1 base from J, with 6 bases between. The CDR3 spans 12 residues. Germline-derived CDR1 and CDR2 are SNHLY and FYNNEI. CDR3 bases: TGTGCCAGCAGGTGGGAGAACACTGAAGCTTTCTTT. As protein: CASRWENTEAFF.

The DNA of the CDR3 is TGCAGCGGGAGGACGGACTCGTATGGCTACACCTTC. Amino acids: CSGRTDSYGYTF. The rearrangement uses TRBV29-1 and TRBJ1-2; D ambiguous. There are 12 residues in the CDR3. V lost 7 bases and J 5 bases, leaving 14 bases between the germline ends. Germline V gene sequence: CDR1 SQVTM, CDR2 ANQGSEA.

This clone was found once. The V and J genes are TRBV7-9 and TRBJ2-7; D may be TRBD1 (5 bases). Per the germline V gene, CDR1 is SEHNR and CDR2 is FQNEAQ (reference sequence). This CDR3 comprises 12 residues. Trimming shortened V by 4 bases and J by 5 bases, and 9 bases separated the two germline ends. The CDR3 coding sequence is TGTGCCAGCAGCTCCCAGGGCCACGAGCAGTACTTC. Translating gives CASSSQGHEQYF.

The chain joins TRBV11-2 to TRBJ2-7; 10 positions match TRBD1. After removal of 2 bases from V and 2 bases from J, the junction contained 12 bases not matched to a gene. Germline lookup yields CDR1 SGHAT and CDR2 FQNNGV. The CDR3 extends over 18 amino acids. CDR3 loop: CASSLSATGQGGTYEQYF. The DNA for the CDR3 is TGTGCCAGCAGCTTAAGTGCCACCGGACAGGGGGGAACCTACGAGCAGTACTTC.

The chain employs TRBV28 and TRBJ2-5, with TRBD2 as a possible D gene (5 bases). The CDR3 has 14 amino acids. Germline values: CDR1 MDHEN, CDR2 SYDVKM. Trimming left V 7 bases short and J 2 bases short, with 14 bases between. The CDR3 sequence is CASTPPGNQETQYF. CDR3 coding DNA: TGTGCCAGCACCCCGCCGGGGAATCAAGAGACCCAGTACTTC.

V is TRBV9 and J is TRBJ2-1, with 10 positions matching TRBD1. The junction had 6 bases not matched to a gene; V was cut back by 3 bases and J by 3 bases. This CDR3 has 16 residues. Per the germline V gene, CDR1 is SGDLS and CDR2 is YYNGEE. The CDR3 DNA reads as TGTGCCAGCAGCGGACCGGGACAGGGGAGCTACAATGAGCAGTTCTTC. This gives the protein CASSGPGQGSYNEQFF.

V is TRBV30 and J is TRBJ2-7; D is unresolved. Germline V CDR1 and CDR2: GTSNPN, SVGIG (reference sequence). V was shortened by 2 bases and J by 1 base, with 9 bases between the two germline ends. CDR3 length equals 13 residues. The CDR3 DNA follows: TGTGCCTGGAGTTCGCGGCGTTCCTACGAGCAGTACTTC. Its protein product is CAWSSRRSYEQYF.

The chain joins TRBV19 to TRBJ1-5; weak D call: TRBD1 (5 bases). V was clipped by 1 base and J by 0 bases, with 7 bases between them. Germline CDR1 and CDR2: LNHDA and SQIVND (reference sequence). This CDR3 is 15 amino acids long. DNA for the CDR3: TGTGCCAGTAGTATAGGACAGTATAGCAATCAGCCCCAGCATTTT. Amino acid sequence: CASSIGQYSNQPQHF.

The table lists this clone with a few counts. The chain recombines TRBV29-1 with TRBJ2-3; TRBD2 agrees at 12 bases. The CDR3 is 16 residues long. V shed 3 bases and J 5 bases; nucleotides not matched to a gene: 9. Germline V lookup: CDR1 SQVTM, CDR2 ANQGSEA. The CDR3 reads CSVDPPSGGAEDTQYF. CDR3 sequence (DNA): TGCAGCGTTGACCCACCTAGCGGGGGGGCAGAAGATACGCAGTATTTT.

This clone appeared once. The chain employs TRBV4-2 and TRBJ2-7, with TRBD1 matching over 12 bases. Trimming took 4 bases from V and 5 from J; bases not matched to a gene: 3. In germline, CDR1 is LGHNA, CDR2 YNFKEQ. The length of the CDR3 is 14 residues. CDR3 nucleotides: TGTGCCAGCAGCCCTGGGACAGGGGGCGACGAGCAGTACTTC. This translates into CASSPGTGGDEQYF.

This rearrangement joins TRBV30 to TRBJ1-2; TRBD1 is a possible D gene (6 bases). Germline lookup yields CDR1 GTSNPN and CDR2 SVGIG (reference sequence). Trimming pared 1 base from V and 5 bases from J, leaving 17 bases between. CDR3 length: 15 residues. In nucleotides, the CDR3 is TGTGCCTGGAGTGCCCTACAGGGTTCGGAATATGGCTACACCTTC. Translation: CAWSALQGSEYGYTF.